The table lists the clone carrying this T cell receptor (beta chain) with many counts. Its antigen remains unidentified. Disease duration was under 3 months in the ophthalmopathy patients, who also had a Clinical Activity Score of at least 3 and a NOSPECS grade of at least 4. More than 9.5 ml fresh peripheral blood yielded the PBMCs. The source of the sample is a study of T cells in Graves' hyperthyroidism and ophthalmopathy. Study observations and caveats: Stable hyperthyroidism was told apart from ophthalmopathy by a model built on 13 V-J features. A median around 6 months before onset, the model predicted ophthalmopathy.

RNA transcripts yielded amplified TCR beta CDR3 regions. The HTBI set primed first-round TCR CDR3 RT-PCR. MiXCR, applied by TCRdb to the multiplex PCR reads, yields one record per CDR3 protein. The data contain hundreds of thousands of distinct CDR3 sequences, 16% of them singletons. The CDR3 loop spans 16 amino acids. The trim removed 5 bases at V and 3 bases at J, leaving 10 bases unmatched. Germline-derived CDR1 and CDR2 are SGHNT and YENEEA. The J gene is TRBJ2-3, the V gene TRBV11-3, with 8 bases matching TRBD1. Sequenced material: blood. This receptor was taken from a young woman with Graves' ophthalmopathy. The CDR3 sequence is CASSQVRGRGTDTQYF. CDR3 sequence (DNA): TGTGCCAGCAGCCAAGTCAGGGGGCGCGGGACAGATACGCAGTATTTT.